This T cell receptor beta chain was captured in a study of sequential checkpoint blockade in melanoma. Across the whole study: Patients were randomized 1:1 to nivolumab-then-ipilimumab or ipilimumab-then-nivolumab first-line.

Indicated treatment: randomized to nivolumab then ipilimumab (arm A) or the reverse (arm B). None of the patients previously received DNA-damaging chemotherapy. V lost 2 bases, J lost 4 bases, and 5 bases stayed unmatched. The germline gives CDR1 SGDLS, CDR2 YYNGEE. The CDR3 contains 14 residues. Clones were read by immunoSEQ multiplex PCR, and TCRdb kept only the in-frame ones, dropping some. The sample yields some 30,000 clones, around 90% seen once. This sequence joins TRBV9 and TRBJ2-7, with TRBD2 matching 8 bases. The receptor comes from a human donor with melanoma. This sample comprised CD8+ T cells sorted from blood (inferred from file names), obtained from a patient given nivolumab and ipilimumab in sequence. The CDR3 here is CASSVAGGWYEQYF. The CDR3 DNA is TGTGCCAGCAGCGTCGCGGGGGGATGGTACGAGCAGTACTTC.